Given below is one TCR beta chain in context. No antigen is known for it. The data stem from a study of OX40 agonist ivuxolimab in advanced cancers. The CDR3 is made up of 13 amino acids. CDR1 is SGHDN and CDR2 is FVKESK in the germline V gene. Trimming left V 0 bases short and J 2 bases short, with 4 bases between. General study results and limits: More expanded clones were seen, on average, in CD8+ T cells than in CD4+.

The table came from immunoSEQ multiplex PCR; TCRdb's copy has only in-frame clones and leaves some out. In the table there are roughly 26,000 clones, 85% to 90% of which are singletons. This TCR was recovered from an adult with an advanced solid tumor such as melanoma, head and neck, liver or kidney cancer. The chain couples TRBV14 to TRBJ1-2; D is ambiguous. Here the sequenced sample was CD4+ or CD8+ T cells sorted from blood, taken in a trial of the OX40 agonist ivuxolimab. The CDR3 nucleotides read TGTGCCAGCAGCCAAGATACGAACTATGGCTACACCTTC. Its translation: CASSQDTNYGYTF.